The present TCR beta chain was sequenced within a study of PD-1 blockade in classical Hodgkin lymphoma. Study-level results: Reports described newly diagnosed patients as having lower baseline TCR diversity than healthy donors.

The V and J ends lost 3 bases and 8 bases respectively, with 7 bases between them. The CDR3 spans 10 residues. CDR1 and CDR2 (germline): DFQATT, SNEGSKA (reference sequence). With respect to this clone: Its antigen remains unknown.

Stated time point: newly diagnosed, previously untreated cHL patient sample. With magnetic negative selection, CD4+ T cells were purified from PBMCs that had been thawed. Newly diagnosed classical Hodgkin lymphoma PBMCs, still untreated, provided the comparison samples. Using immunoSEQ multiplex PCR, the repertoire was profiled, and TCRdb retains in-frame clones only, with some absent. The sample shows about 22,000 clones, about 90% of them seen only once. The sequenced material came from CD4+ T cells from blood. This receptor was obtained from a human donor with classical Hodgkin lymphoma. The rearrangement uses TRBV20-1 and TRBJ1-2; no clear D. The chain's CDR3 is CSARTGGYTF. Here the CDR3 DNA reads TGCAGTGCTAGGACTGGAGGCTACACCTTC.